What follows are 10 T cell receptor beta chains derived from one specimen sequenced in a study of cytomegalovirus exposure and HLA in healthy donors. Amplification used 60 Vbeta primers and 13 Jbeta primers. The table came from immunoSEQ multiplex PCR; TCRdb's copy has only in-frame clones and leaves some out. The sample has 200,000 to 250,000 clones, around 80% seen once. The source material was PBMCs. The receptor source for this set is a woman aged 40 to 55 in good health and CMV-seronegative.

This chain links TRBV4-2 with TRBJ1-2; D not certain. Germline CDR1 and CDR2: LGHNA and YNFKEQ. V was cut by 0 bases and J by 7 bases, with 9 bases left in between. The CDR3 loop spans 13 amino acids. The CDR3 coding sequence is TGTGCCAGCAGCCAAGAAGGGAGGGTTGGCTACACCTTC. Protein sequence: CASSQEGRVGYTF.

The chain combines TRBV6-5 with TRBJ1-1; D gene ambiguous. This CDR3 has 15 residues. Germline lookup yields CDR1 MNHEY and CDR2 SVGAGI. Trimming removed 0 bases from V and 1 base from J, with 9 bases in between. CDR3 bases: TGTGCCAGCAGTTACTCTGGGCAGAGGAACACTGAAGCTTTCTTT. As protein: CASSYSGQRNTEAFF.

For the CDR3, the DNA is TGTGCCAGCAGTGAAGCCGAGGGTAGCCCCTATAATTCACCCCTCCACTTT. Its protein product is CASSEAEGSPYNSPLHF. The chain carries TRBV2 and TRBJ1-6; D is unresolved. The CDR3 is 17 residues long. V lost 0 bases, J lost 2 bases, and 11 bases lay in between. The V gene's germline CDR1 is SNHLY and CDR2 FYNNEI.

The chain combines TRBV29-1 with TRBJ1-1, with 7 nucleotides matching TRBD1. V lost 7 bases to trimming and J lost 2 bases; unmatched junction nucleotides: 10. The CDR3 is made up of 14 amino acids. CDR1 SQVTM and CDR2 ANQGSEA come from the germline V gene. CDR3 residues: CSAKDRASNTEAFF. CDR3 DNA: TGCAGCGCCAAAGACAGGGCCTCAAACACTGAAGCTTTCTTT.

The chain recombines TRBV6-5 with TRBJ2-3; D is uncertain. Between the trimmed V and J ends, which lost 0 bases and 8 bases, there was a span of 15 bases. Germline V gene data show CDR1 as MNHEY and CDR2 as SVGAGI. The CDR3 contains 15 residues. In DNA form, the CDR3 reads TGTGCCAGCAGTTACTCCTTTGGAGTGCCGGGTACGCAGTATTTT. Amino acids: CASSYSFGVPGTQYF.

The J gene is TRBJ2-1, the V gene TRBV27; 8 bases agree with TRBD1. V lost 6 bases to trimming and J lost 1 base; unmatched junction nucleotides: 5. The CDR3 has 15 amino acids. CDR1 is MNHEY, CDR2 SMNVEV, per germline (reference sequence). CDR3 coding DNA: TGTGCCAGCAGGAGACAGGGGACTTCCTACAATGAGCAGTTCTTC. It codes for CASRRQGTSYNEQFF.

This clone was counted a few times. The V gene is TRBV2, the J gene TRBJ2-1; TRBD2 agrees at 10 bases. V trimming: 6 bases; J trimming: 5 bases; junction bases outside the gene matches: 7. Germline CDR1 and CDR2: SNHLY and FYNNEI. The CDR3 covers 15 residues. DNA for the CDR3: TGTGCCAGCAGGGAAACTAGCGGGGTTGACAATGAGCAGTTCTTC. Translated, it gives CASRETSGVDNEQFF.

This clone has a single count. The CDR3 DNA reads as TGTGCCAGCAGCTTTACAGGGGCGAACTATGGCTACACCTTC. Its translation: CASSFTGANYGYTF. This chain uses TRBV11-1 with TRBJ1-2; 7 bases fit TRBD1. The V segment lost 3 bases and the J segment 2 bases; nucleotides outside the gene matches: 3. Germline V CDR1 and CDR2: SGHAT, FQDESV (reference sequence). There are 14 residues in the CDR3.

This clone has at least ten counts. This chain joins TRBV5-8 and TRBJ2-6; 7 positions match TRBD1. The CDR3 has 18 residues. Germline CDR1 SGHTS, CDR2 YDEGEE. V trimming: 5 bases; J trimming: 1 base; junction bases outside the gene matches: 12. CDR3 DNA: TGTGCCAGCAGTTCCGGGACAGATTTTGTTTCTGGGGCCAACGTCCTGACTTTC. Encoded protein: CASSSGTDFVSGANVLTF.

The chain carries TRBV11-3 and TRBJ2-7; TRBD2 matches 10 bases. Germline V gene lookup returns CDR1 SGHNT and CDR2 YENEEA. The CDR3 spans 18 residues. V lost 5 bases, J lost 4 bases, and 17 bases stayed unmatched. The CDR3 here is CASSEAVSGGSLWYEQYF. The CDR3 nucleotides are TGTGCCAGCAGCGAAGCGGTTAGCGGGGGGTCACTATGGTACGAGCAGTACTTC.